Sequencing of this T cell receptor beta chain was carried out in a study of blood T cell repertoires in COVID-19. V was clipped by 3 bases and J by 5 bases, with 8 bases between them. The CDR3 sequence is 14 residues long. Germline V gives CDR1 LNHDA, CDR2 SQIVND (reference sequence). Sequenced by immunoSEQ multiplex PCR; TCRdb stores in-frame clones only, minus some. The table shows 230,000 or so clones, with approximately 90% occurring only once. V usage is TRBV19 and J usage is TRBJ1-6; D call uncertain. Sequencing was performed on PBMCs or T cells enriched from blood (not recorded which). This receptor was identified in a woman aged 35 to 49 with acute COVID-19. Here the CDR3 DNA reads TGTGCCAGTAGTATTGAGGGAAATAATTCACCCCTCCACTTT. This codes for CASSIEGNNSPLHF.